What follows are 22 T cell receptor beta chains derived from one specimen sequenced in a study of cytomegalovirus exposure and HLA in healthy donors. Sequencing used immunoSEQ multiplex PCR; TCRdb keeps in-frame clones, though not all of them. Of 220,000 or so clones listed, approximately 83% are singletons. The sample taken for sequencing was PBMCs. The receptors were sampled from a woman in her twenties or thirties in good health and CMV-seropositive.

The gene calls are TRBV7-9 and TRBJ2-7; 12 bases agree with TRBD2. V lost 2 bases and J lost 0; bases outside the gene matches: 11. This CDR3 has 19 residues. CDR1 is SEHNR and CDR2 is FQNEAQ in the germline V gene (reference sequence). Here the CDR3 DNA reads TGTGCCAGCAGCTTACAACTAGCGGGAGGTCATCAAATCTCCTACGAGCAGTACTTC. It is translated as CASSLQLAGGHQISYEQYF.

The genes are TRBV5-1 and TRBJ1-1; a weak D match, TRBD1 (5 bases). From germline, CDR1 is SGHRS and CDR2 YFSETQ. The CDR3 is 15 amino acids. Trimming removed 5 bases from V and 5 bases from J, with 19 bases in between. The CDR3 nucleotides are TGCGCCAGCAGTTCCCGACAGTTTAGTGGTACTGAAGCTTTCTTT. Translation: CASSSRQFSGTEAFF.

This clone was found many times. The CDR3 bases are TGTGCCAGCAGCAGTACATACAGTAACGAGCAGTACTTC. Residues: CASSSTYSNEQYF. The chain links TRBV7-9 to TRBJ2-7; D is unresolved. There are 13 residues in the CDR3. V shed 5 bases and J shed 5 bases, with 13 bases lying between them. CDR1 is SEHNR, CDR2 FQNEAQ, per germline (reference sequence).

The CDR3 loop is CASSDVGRGADTQYF. The CDR3 DNA reads TGCGCCAGCAGTGACGTCGGGAGAGGAGCAGATACGCAGTATTTT. This rearrangement joins TRBV5-1 to TRBJ2-3; D might be TRBD2 (6 bases). The V gene's germline CDR1 is SGHRS and CDR2 YFSETQ. With 5 bases removed from V and 4 bases from J, the gap between germline ends came to 17 bases. The CDR3 runs to 15 residues.

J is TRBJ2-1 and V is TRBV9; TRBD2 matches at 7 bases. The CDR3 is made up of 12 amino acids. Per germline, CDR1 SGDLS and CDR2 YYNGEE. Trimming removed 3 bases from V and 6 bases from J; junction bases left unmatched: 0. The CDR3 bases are TGTGCCAGCAGCGCGGGAGGCAATGAGCAGTTCTTC. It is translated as CASSAGGNEQFF.

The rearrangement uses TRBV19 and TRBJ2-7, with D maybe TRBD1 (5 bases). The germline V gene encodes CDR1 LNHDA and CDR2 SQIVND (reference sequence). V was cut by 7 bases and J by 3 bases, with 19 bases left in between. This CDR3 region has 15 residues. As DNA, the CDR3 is TGTGCCAGTACCCCCAAGGCGGACACTTTCTACGAGCAGTACTTC. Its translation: CASTPKADTFYEQYF.

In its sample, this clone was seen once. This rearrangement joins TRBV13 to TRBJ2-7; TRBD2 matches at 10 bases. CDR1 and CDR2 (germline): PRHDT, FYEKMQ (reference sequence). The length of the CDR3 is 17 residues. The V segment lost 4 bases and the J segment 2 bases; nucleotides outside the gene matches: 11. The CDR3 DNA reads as TGTGCCAGCAGCTCTCCAGGGTCTAGCGGGAGCCCCTACGAGCAGTACTTC. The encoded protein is CASSSPGSSGSPYEQYF.

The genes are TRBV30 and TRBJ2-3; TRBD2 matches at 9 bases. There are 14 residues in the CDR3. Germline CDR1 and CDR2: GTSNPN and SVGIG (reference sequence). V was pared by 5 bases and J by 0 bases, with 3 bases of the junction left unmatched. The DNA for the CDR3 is TGTGCCTGGGGGACTAGCCTAAGCACAGATACGCAGTATTTT. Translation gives CAWGTSLSTDTQYF.

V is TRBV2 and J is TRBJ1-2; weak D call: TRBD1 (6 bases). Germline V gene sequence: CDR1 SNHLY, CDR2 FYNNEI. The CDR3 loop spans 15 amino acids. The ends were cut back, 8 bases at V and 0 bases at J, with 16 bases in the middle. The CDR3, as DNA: TGTGCCAGCGGTGGGGGCTACGCTGCTAACTATGGCTACACCTTC. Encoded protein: CASGGGYAANYGYTF.

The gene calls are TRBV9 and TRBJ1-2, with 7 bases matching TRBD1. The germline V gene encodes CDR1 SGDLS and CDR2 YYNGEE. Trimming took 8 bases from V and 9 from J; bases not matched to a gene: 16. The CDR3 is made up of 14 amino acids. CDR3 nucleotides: TGTGCCAGTACCGGACAGGATAACATACGTAGCTACACCTTC. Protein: CASTGQDNIRSYTF.

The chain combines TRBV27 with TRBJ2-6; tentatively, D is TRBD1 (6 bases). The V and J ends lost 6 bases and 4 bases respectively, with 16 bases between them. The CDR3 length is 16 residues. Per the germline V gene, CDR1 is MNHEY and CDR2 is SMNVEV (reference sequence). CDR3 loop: CASSPMGAWGANVLTF. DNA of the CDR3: TGTGCCAGCAGCCCGATGGGGGCTTGGGGGGCCAACGTCCTGACTTTC.

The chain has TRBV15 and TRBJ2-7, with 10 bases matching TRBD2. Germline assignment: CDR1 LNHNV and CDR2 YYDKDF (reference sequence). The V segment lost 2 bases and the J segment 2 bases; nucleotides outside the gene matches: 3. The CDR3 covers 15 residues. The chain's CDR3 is CATSRRTSGAYEQYF. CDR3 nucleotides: TGTGCCACCAGCAGAAGGACTAGCGGAGCCTACGAGCAGTACTTC.

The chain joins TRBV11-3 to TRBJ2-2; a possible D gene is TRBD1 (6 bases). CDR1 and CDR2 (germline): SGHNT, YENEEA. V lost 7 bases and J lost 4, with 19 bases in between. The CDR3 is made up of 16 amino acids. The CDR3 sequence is CASILTRAGATGELFF. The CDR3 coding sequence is TGTGCCAGCATCCTCACGAGGGCAGGGGCCACCGGGGAGCTGTTTTTT.

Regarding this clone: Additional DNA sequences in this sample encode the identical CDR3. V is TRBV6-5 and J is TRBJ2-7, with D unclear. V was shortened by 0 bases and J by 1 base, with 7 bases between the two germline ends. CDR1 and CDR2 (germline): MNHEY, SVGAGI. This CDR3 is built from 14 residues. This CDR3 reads CASSYSRQSYEQYF. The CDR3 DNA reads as TGTGCCAGCAGTTACTCTCGGCAGTCCTACGAGCAGTACTTC.

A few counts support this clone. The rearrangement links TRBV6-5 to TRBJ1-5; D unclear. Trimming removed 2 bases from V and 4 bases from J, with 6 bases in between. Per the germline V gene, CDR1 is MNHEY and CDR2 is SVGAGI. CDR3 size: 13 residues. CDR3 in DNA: TGTGCCAGCAGTTACGGGCAGAATCAGCCCCAGCATTTT. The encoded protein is CASSYGQNQPQHF.

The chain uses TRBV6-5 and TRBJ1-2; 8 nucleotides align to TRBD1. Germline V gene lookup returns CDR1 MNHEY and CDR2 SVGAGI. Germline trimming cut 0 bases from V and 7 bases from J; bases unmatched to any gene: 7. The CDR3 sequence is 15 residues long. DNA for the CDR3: TGTGCCAGCAGTTACTCACTATCAGGGGGCACTGGCTACACCTTC. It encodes CASSYSLSGGTGYTF.

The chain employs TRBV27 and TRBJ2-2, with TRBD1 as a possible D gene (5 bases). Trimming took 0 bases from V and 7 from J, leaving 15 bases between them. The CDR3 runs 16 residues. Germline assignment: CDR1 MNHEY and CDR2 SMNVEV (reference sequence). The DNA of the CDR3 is TGTGCCAGCAGTTTATCTGGAGTGGGGCACGTCGGGGAGCTGTTTTTT. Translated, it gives CASSLSGVGHVGELFF.

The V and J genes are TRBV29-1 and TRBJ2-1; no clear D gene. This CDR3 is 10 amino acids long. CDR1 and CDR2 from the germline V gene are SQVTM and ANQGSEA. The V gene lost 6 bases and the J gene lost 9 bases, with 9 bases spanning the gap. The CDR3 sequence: CSVVGSEQFF. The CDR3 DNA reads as TGCAGCGTCGTTGGTTCTGAGCAGTTCTTC.

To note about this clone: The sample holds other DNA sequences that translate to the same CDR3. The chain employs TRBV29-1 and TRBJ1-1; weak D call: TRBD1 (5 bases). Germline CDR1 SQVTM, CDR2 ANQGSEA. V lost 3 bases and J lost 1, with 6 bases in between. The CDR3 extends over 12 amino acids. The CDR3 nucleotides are TGCAGCGTTGAGGGGCGGAACACTGAAGCTTTCTTT. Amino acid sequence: CSVEGRNTEAFF.

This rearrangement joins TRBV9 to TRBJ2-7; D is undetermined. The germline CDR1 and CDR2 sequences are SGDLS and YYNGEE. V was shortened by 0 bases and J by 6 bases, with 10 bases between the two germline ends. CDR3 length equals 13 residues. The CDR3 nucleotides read TGTGCCAGCAGCGTAGGTCGCCGAAGCGAGCAGTACTTC. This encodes CASSVGRRSEQYF.

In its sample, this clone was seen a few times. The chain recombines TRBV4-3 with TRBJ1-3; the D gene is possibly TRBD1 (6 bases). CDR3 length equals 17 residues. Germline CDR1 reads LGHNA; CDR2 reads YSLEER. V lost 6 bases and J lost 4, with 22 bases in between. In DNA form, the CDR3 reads TGCGCCAGCAGTTTCACTTTTAAGGACAGTTCGGGAAACACCATATATTTT. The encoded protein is CASSFTFKDSSGNTIYF.

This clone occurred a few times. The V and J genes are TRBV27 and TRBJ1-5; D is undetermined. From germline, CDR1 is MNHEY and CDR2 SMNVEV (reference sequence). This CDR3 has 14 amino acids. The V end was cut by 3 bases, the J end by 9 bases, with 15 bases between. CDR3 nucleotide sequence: TGTGCCAGCAGTTTGCAACTGGGAGGGCTGCCCCAGCATTTT. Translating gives CASSLQLGGLPQHF.